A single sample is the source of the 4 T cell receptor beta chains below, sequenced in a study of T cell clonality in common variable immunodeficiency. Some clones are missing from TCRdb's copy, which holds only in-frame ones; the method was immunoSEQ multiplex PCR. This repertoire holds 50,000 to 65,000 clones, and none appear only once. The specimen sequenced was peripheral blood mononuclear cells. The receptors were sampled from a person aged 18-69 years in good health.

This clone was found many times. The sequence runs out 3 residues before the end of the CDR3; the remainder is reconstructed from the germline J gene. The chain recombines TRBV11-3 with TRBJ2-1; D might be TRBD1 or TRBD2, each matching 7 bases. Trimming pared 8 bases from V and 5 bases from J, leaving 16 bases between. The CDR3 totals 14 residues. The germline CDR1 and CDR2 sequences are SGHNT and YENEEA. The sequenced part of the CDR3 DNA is TGTGCCAGCCAGGGGGGAGGGCCACACAATGAG. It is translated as CASQGGGPHNE. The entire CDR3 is CASQGGGPHNEQFF.

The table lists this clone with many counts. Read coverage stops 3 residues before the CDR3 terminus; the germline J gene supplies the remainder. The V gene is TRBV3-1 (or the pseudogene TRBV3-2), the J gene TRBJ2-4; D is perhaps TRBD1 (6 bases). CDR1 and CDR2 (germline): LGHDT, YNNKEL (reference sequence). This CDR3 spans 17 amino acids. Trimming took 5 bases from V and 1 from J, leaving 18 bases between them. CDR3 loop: CASSRGTGREAKNIQYF. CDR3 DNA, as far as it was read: TGTGCCAGCAGCAGGGGTACAGGGAGAGAGGCCAAAAACATT.

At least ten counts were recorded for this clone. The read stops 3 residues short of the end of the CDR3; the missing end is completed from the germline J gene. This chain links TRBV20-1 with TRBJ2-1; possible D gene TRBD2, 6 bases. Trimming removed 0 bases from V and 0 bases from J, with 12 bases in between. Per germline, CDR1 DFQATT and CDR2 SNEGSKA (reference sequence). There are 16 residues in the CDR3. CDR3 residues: CSARDPPGGSYNEQFF. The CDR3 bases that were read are TGCAGTGCTAGAGATCCACCCGGGGGCTCCTACAATGAG.

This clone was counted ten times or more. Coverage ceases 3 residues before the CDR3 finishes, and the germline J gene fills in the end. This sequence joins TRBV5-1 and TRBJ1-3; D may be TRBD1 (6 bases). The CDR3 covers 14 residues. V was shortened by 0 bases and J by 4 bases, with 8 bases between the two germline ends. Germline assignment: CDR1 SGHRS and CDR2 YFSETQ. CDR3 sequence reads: CASSLDREGNTIYF. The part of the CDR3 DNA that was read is TGCGCCAGCAGCTTGGACAGGGAGGGAAACACC.